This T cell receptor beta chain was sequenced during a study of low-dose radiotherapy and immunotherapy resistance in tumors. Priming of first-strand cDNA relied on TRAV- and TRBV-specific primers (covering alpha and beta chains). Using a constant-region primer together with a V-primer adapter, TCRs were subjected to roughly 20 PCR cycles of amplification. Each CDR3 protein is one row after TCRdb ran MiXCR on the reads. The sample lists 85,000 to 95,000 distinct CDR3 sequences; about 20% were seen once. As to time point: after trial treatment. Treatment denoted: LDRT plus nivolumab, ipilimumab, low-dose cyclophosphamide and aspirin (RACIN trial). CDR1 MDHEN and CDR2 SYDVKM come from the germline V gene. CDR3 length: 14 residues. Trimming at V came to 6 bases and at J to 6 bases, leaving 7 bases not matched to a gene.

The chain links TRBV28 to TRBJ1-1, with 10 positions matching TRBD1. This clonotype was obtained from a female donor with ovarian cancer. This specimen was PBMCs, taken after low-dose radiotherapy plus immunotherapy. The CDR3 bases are TGTGCCAGCAGCGTAACAGGACAGGGGGCTGAAGCTTTCTTT. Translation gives CASSVTGQGAEAFF.